These 32 T cell receptor beta chains were all obtained from the same sample, sequenced in a study of blood T cells in healthy people across ages (dated by TCRdb to between 2014 and 2016). The protocol used for the library was 5' RACE. Sequencing relied on an Illumina HiSeq 2500. A second PCR of about 7 to 12 cycles was run with a J-beta primer mix and a sample-barcoded 5' primer. TCRdb redid the processing of the public reads, applying fastp at Q25 and MiXCR, and retained in-frame beta chains. All rows with the same CDR3 protein become a single entry with the most common DNA and genes. The sample data list 760,000 or so distinct CDR3 sequences, and roughly 25% of these were observed just once. Of the sample, more than 8.5% falls within the top ten clones. These same data were also listed under a study on T cells of mothers and their children.

The sequenced material came from blood. The receptors stem from a boy younger than 18 in good health.

The gene calls are TRBV6-2 or TRBV6-3 and TRBJ1-1; the match to TRBD1 covers 9 bases. The length of the CDR3 is 18 residues. CDR1 is MNHEY and CDR2 is SVGEGT in the germline V gene. V shed 0 bases and J 0 bases; nucleotides not matched to a gene: 8. This CDR3 reads CASSYSGTGPPMNTEAFF. In nucleotides, the CDR3 is TGTGCCAGCAGTTACTCCGGGACAGGGCCCCCCATGAACACTGAAGCTTTCTTT.

This clonotype was observed a few times. An end of the junction differs from the germline gene, which may be a read error. This chain links TRBV12-3 or TRBV12-4 with TRBJ2-7; D is unclear. CDR3 length: 13 residues. The DNA of the CDR3 is TGTACCAGCAGTACTGGTCCATACTACGAGCAGTACTTC. The encoded protein is CTSSTGPYYEQYF.

The table lists this clonotype with a few counts. The chain uses TRBV28 and TRBJ1-1, with TRBD1 matching over 8 bases. Germline-derived CDR1 and CDR2 are MDHEN and SYDVKM. V lost 1 base and J lost 5; bases outside the gene matches: 9. CDR3 size: 16 residues. DNA for the CDR3: TGTGCCAGCAGTTTATTGGACAACAGGGGGGGGACTGAAGCTTTCTTT. Its translation: CASSLLDNRGGTEAFF.

The rearrangement uses TRBV9 and TRBJ2-7; D possibly corresponds to TRBD2 (6 bases). This CDR3 has 14 amino acids. Germline V gives CDR1 SGDLS, CDR2 YYNGEE. V was cut by 2 bases and J by 2 bases, with 11 bases left in between. CDR3 amino acids: CASSVGGTAYEQYF. The CDR3 nucleotides read TGTGCCAGCAGCGTGGGGGGAACCGCCTACGAGCAGTACTTC.

The genes are TRBV19 and TRBJ2-7; 8 positions agree with TRBD2. With 7 bases clipped from V and 3 bases from J, the junction kept 11 bases outside the gene matches. The CDR3 totals 15 residues. The germline CDR1 and CDR2 sequences are LNHDA and SQIVND (reference sequence). Here the CDR3 reads CASILGGALVYEQYF. The CDR3 region has the DNA TGTGCCAGTATTCTCGGGGGGGCTCTTGTCTACGAGCAGTACTTC. Using reference TRBV19 and TRBJ2-7 for the parts outside the CDR3, the full variable domain is DGGITQSPKYLFRKEGQNVTLSCEQNLNHDAMYWYRQDPGQGLRLIYYSQIVNDFQKGDIAEGYSVSREKKESFPLTVTSAQKNPTAFYLCASILGGALVYEQYFGPGTRLTVT.

The chain links TRBV12-3 or TRBV12-4 to TRBJ1-6, with D perhaps TRBD1 (5 bases). V shed 5 bases and J shed 2 bases, with 13 bases lying between them. This CDR3 comprises 16 residues. This chain's CDR3 is CASSPAGTTYNSPLHF. The CDR3 DNA follows: TGTGCCAGCAGTCCCGCAGGGACTACCTATAATTCACCCCTCCACTTT.

This clonotype was seen many times. The rearrangement uses TRBV12-3 or TRBV12-4 and TRBJ2-7, with TRBD2 as a possible D gene (5 bases). The ends were cut back, 5 bases at V and 2 bases at J, with 16 bases in the middle. The CDR3 covers 15 residues. CDR3: CASSRGPTVPYEQYF. CDR3 nucleotide sequence: TGTGCCAGCAGTAGAGGGCCTACAGTTCCCTACGAGCAGTACTTC.

The rearrangement joins TRBV20-1 to TRBJ2-7; 11 bases are shared with TRBD1. Germline V gene sequence: CDR1 DFQATT, CDR2 SNEGSKA (reference sequence). The CDR3 runs 14 residues. The V and J ends lost 5 bases and 6 bases, in that order; junction bases with no gene match: 9. This chain's CDR3 is CSARRGQGAFEQYF. CDR3 sequence (DNA): TGCAGTGCTCGACGAGGACAGGGGGCTTTCGAGCAGTACTTC.

The V gene is TRBV29-1, the J gene TRBJ2-5; 8 nucleotides match TRBD1. The CDR3 is made up of 14 amino acids. The V gene's germline CDR1 is SQVTM and CDR2 ANQGSEA. With V trimmed by 7 bases and J by 4 bases, 11 bases remained unmatched. The CDR3: CSATRTGQGETQYF. The CDR3 DNA follows: TGCAGCGCAACGCGCACTGGACAGGGAGAGACCCAGTACTTC. Drawing the rest from reference TRBV29-1 and TRBJ2-5, the complete variable domain is SAVISQKPSRDICQRGTSLTIQCQVDSQVTMMFWYRQQPGQSLTLIATANQGSEATYESGFVIDKFPISRPNLTFSTLTVSNMSPEDSSIYLCSATRTGQGETQYFGPGTRLLVL.

The CDR3 nucleotides read TGTGCCAGCAGTTACTTTGATGAAGCTTTCTTT. It yields the protein CASSYFDEAFF. This chain uses TRBV6-6 with TRBJ1-1; no firm D call. CDR1 MNHNY and CDR2 SVGAGI come from the germline V gene (reference sequence). CDR3 length: 11 residues. Between the trimmed V and J ends, which lost 1 base and 7 bases, there was a span of 4 bases.

In its sample, this clonotype was seen a few times. The rearrangement links TRBV4-3 to TRBJ2-7; D possibly matches TRBD1 or TRBD2 (5 bases each). The V gene's germline CDR1 is LGHNA and CDR2 YSLEER. The CDR3 runs to 13 residues. Deletions cut 4 bases from V and 2 bases from J, with 9 bases between. This CDR3 is CASSRDQTYEQYF. Written as DNA, the CDR3 is TGCGCCAGCAGCCGGGACCAAACCTACGAGCAGTACTTC.

The chain carries TRBV7-2 and TRBJ2-4, with 10 bases aligning to TRBD2. V trimming: 2 bases; J trimming: 5 bases; junction bases outside the gene matches: 9. The CDR3 is made up of 17 amino acids. Germline V gene lookup returns CDR1 SGHTA and CDR2 FQGNSA. CDR3 DNA sequence: TGTGCCAGCAGCTTAAATTTGGCTAGCGGGGGACAAAACATTCAGTACTTC. Protein product: CASSLNLASGGQNIQYF.

This clonotype was counted a few times. V and J are TRBV7-3 and TRBJ2-1; D is possibly TRBD1 or TRBD2 (5 bases each). Trimming removed 2 bases at V and 11 bases at J, with 10 bases between. The CDR3 is 12 residues long. CDR1 is SGHTA and CDR2 is FQGTGA in the germline V gene. CDR3 loop: CASSLDGTKQFF. DNA of the CDR3: TGTGCCAGCAGCTTAGACGGGACCAAGCAGTTCTTC.

J is TRBJ2-1 and V is TRBV7-8; 8 bases line up with TRBD1. Germline-derived CDR1 and CDR2 are SGHVS and FQNEAQ. V lost 2 bases, J lost 4 bases, and 13 bases stayed unmatched. The CDR3 covers 18 residues. The CDR3 DNA is TGTGCCAGCAGCTTATCGACAGGGGAGGCAGGGGCGTACAATGAGCAGTTCTTC. Its translation is CASSLSTGEAGAYNEQFF.

This clonotype was detected ten times or more. The chain uses TRBV29-1 and TRBJ2-5, with a possible D match to TRBD1 (6 bases). The CDR3 is 14 residues long. Germline assignment: CDR1 SQVTM and CDR2 ANQGSEA. Trimming pared 2 bases from V and 4 bases from J, leaving 14 bases between. DNA for the CDR3: TGCAGCGTTGAACTCCTACAGGGCGGAGAGACCCAGTACTTC. Protein sequence: CSVELLQGGETQYF.

The V gene is TRBV7-9, the J gene TRBJ1-1; D gene uncertain. The CDR3 length is 14 residues. Germline CDR1 is SEHNR and CDR2 is FQNEAQ (reference sequence). The V end was cut by 5 bases, the J end by 1 base, with 11 bases between. CDR3 in DNA: TGTGCCAGCAGCCCTGCCGGCGCGAACACTGAAGCTTTCTTT. Protein sequence: CASSPAGANTEAFF. Full variable domain (rest looked up from reference TRBV7-9 and TRBJ1-1): DTGVSQNPRHKITKRGQNVTFRCDPISEHNRLYWYRQTLGQGPEFLTYFQNEAQLEKSRLLSDRFSAERPKGSFSTLEIQRTEQGDSAMYLCASSPAGANTEAFFGQGTRLTVV.

This clonotype occurred a few times. The chain joins TRBV20-1 to TRBJ2-5; 10 bases are a match to TRBD2. The end of the DNA aligns better with TRBJ2-1, so the J call may be wrong. Germline CDR1 reads DFQATT; CDR2 reads SNEGSKA (reference sequence). The CDR3 runs 15 residues. The CDR3 loop reads CSATLLAGDYNEQFF. Here the CDR3 DNA reads TGCAGTGCTACCCTTCTAGCGGGGGATTACAATGAGCAGTTCTTC.

This clonotype was seen only a few times. This chain uses TRBV5-1 with TRBJ2-1; no clear D. The last part of the DNA fits TRBJ2-5 better; the J call may be wrong. CDR1 is SGHRS and CDR2 is YFSETQ in the germline V gene. The CDR3 extends over 14 amino acids. Here the CDR3 reads CASSLDTGSGTQYF. Here the CDR3 DNA reads TGCGCCAGCAGCTTGGATACCGGGTCGGGGACCCAGTACTTC.

This clonotype appeared a few times. A read error may account for a junction end that differs from germline. The rearrangement links TRBV29-1 to TRBJ2-7; D gene unclear. There are 11 residues in the CDR3. Germline V gene data show CDR1 as SQVTM and CDR2 as ANQGSEA. CDR3 DNA sequence: TGCAGCGTTGTTCAGGTTACCGAGCAGTGCTTC. Translation gives CSVVQVTEQCF.

This clonotype was counted only a few times. V is TRBV9 and J is TRBJ2-1; 9 nucleotides align to TRBD1. Trimming at V came to 2 bases and at J to 8 bases, leaving 8 bases not matched to a gene. Germline V gene lookup returns CDR1 SGDLS and CDR2 YYNGEE. This CDR3 is 15 amino acids long. As DNA, the CDR3 is TGTGCCAGCAGCGTGTCCGGGACAGGGTACTATGAGCAGTTCTTC. Protein product: CASSVSGTGYYEQFF.

This chain links TRBV9 with TRBJ2-1; 8 bases are a match to TRBD2. Looked up from germline, CDR1 is SGDLS and CDR2 is YYNGEE. Trimming at V came to 2 bases and at J to 7 bases, leaving 11 bases not matched to a gene. CDR3 size: 16 residues. CDR3: CASSVDGGAHFNEQFF. DNA of the CDR3: TGTGCCAGCAGCGTCGACGGGGGGGCACATTTTAATGAGCAGTTCTTC.

This sequence joins TRBV19 and TRBJ2-7; D possibly corresponds to TRBD2 (5 bases). Trimming pared 3 bases from V and 1 base from J, leaving 19 bases between. The CDR3 consists of 17 residues. The germline CDR1 and CDR2 sequences are LNHDA and SQIVND (reference sequence). In nucleotides, the CDR3 is TGTGCCAGTAGTATGCGGAGCGGCGGGCTCAATTCCTACGAGCAGTACTTC. The encoded protein is CASSMRSGGLNSYEQYF.

The V and J genes are TRBV27 and TRBJ2-5; 7 bases map to TRBD1. Germline lookup yields CDR1 MNHEY and CDR2 SMNVEV (reference sequence). CDR3 size: 14 residues. After removal of 5 bases from V and 5 bases from J, the junction contained 8 bases not matched to a gene. For the CDR3, the DNA is TGTGCCAGCAGTGTTGACAGGGCGGTTGAGACCCAGTACTTC. Translation gives CASSVDRAVETQYF.

This clonotype was detected only a few times. The rearrangement uses TRBV29-1 and TRBJ2-5; 8 bases fit TRBD1. The CDR3 runs 13 residues. Per the germline V gene, CDR1 is SQVTM and CDR2 is ANQGSEA. J lost 5 bases, V lost 8 bases, and 10 bases had no gene match. This CDR3 is CSSSAGGAETQYF. The CDR3 DNA is TGCAGCTCCTCGGCAGGGGGCGCGGAGACCCAGTACTTC.

V gene TRBV5-1 combines with J gene TRBJ2-6; D call uncertain. V dropped 4 bases and J dropped 0 bases, with 8 bases sitting between them. The CDR3 loop spans 15 amino acids. Germline assignment: CDR1 SGHRS and CDR2 YFSETQ. Here the CDR3 reads CASSAEGSGANVLTF. CDR3 nucleotide sequence: TGCGCCAGCAGCGCAGAAGGCTCTGGGGCCAACGTCCTGACTTTC.

This sequence joins TRBV12-3 or TRBV12-4 and TRBJ2-5; D may match TRBD1 or TRBD2 (5 bases each). V shed 7 bases and J shed 3 bases, with 18 bases lying between them. The CDR3 is made up of 15 amino acids. DNA of the CDR3: TGTGCCAGCACCCTAACCGGGGCCAGCAAAGAGACCCAGTACTTC. The encoded protein is CASTLTGASKETQYF.

This chain joins TRBV9 and TRBJ2-7; D ambiguous. CDR3 length: 13 residues. Trimming stripped 4 bases from V and 4 bases from J, with 12 bases between. Germline CDR1 SGDLS, CDR2 YYNGEE. The CDR3 bases are TGTGCCAGCAGCCCTAACGGTGGTTACGAGCAGTACTTC. Encoded protein: CASSPNGGYEQYF.

This clonotype has only a few counts. This chain links TRBV10-3 with TRBJ2-1; D is perhaps TRBD1 (7 bases). Germline V gene sequence: CDR1 ENHRY, CDR2 SYGVKD. This CDR3 comprises 15 residues. V lost 7 bases and J 4 bases, leaving 17 bases between the germline ends. CDR3 sequence: CAITAGQGGYNEQFF. The DNA of the CDR3 is TGTGCCATCACCGCCGGGCAGGGGGGATACAATGAGCAGTTCTTC.

The sample holds a few counts of this clonotype. The chain couples TRBV11-2 to TRBJ1-5, with D perhaps TRBD1 (6 bases). The CDR3 loop spans 15 amino acids. With 2 bases removed from V and 0 bases from J, the gap between germline ends came to 8 bases. Germline CDR1 SGHAT, CDR2 FQNNGV. DNA for the CDR3: TGTGCCAGCAGCTTACTACAGGGTAGCAATCAGCCCCAGCATTTT. This gives the protein CASSLLQGSNQPQHF.

V and J are TRBV10-3 and TRBJ2-4; D is possibly TRBD1 or TRBD2 (6 bases each). V was clipped by 9 bases and J by 7 bases, with 13 bases between them. The CDR3 covers 12 residues. Germline V CDR1 and CDR2: ENHRY, SYGVKD. The CDR3 loop is CAISGEANIQYF. The CDR3 DNA sequence: TGTGCCATTTCAGGGGAGGCGAACATTCAGTACTTC.

This clonotype was seen only a few times. The chain couples TRBV19 to TRBJ2-1, with TRBD2 matching over 8 bases. After removal of 1 base from V and 4 bases from J, the junction contained 3 bases not matched to a gene. The CDR3 loop spans 15 amino acids. The germline V gene encodes CDR1 LNHDA and CDR2 SQIVND (reference sequence). CDR3 sequence reads: CASSIAGGPYNEQFF. The CDR3 DNA reads as TGTGCCAGTAGTATAGCGGGAGGGCCGTACAATGAGCAGTTCTTC.

The rearrangement joins TRBV28 to TRBJ2-7, with TRBD2 matching 9 bases. Trimming cost V 6 bases and J 7 bases; bases outside gene matches: 16. CDR1 MDHEN and CDR2 SYDVKM come from the germline V gene. The CDR3 consists of 16 residues. The CDR3 reads CASSPTSGLQPLEQYF. CDR3 bases: TGTGCCAGCAGCCCTACTAGCGGGTTACAGCCCCTAGAGCAGTACTTC.